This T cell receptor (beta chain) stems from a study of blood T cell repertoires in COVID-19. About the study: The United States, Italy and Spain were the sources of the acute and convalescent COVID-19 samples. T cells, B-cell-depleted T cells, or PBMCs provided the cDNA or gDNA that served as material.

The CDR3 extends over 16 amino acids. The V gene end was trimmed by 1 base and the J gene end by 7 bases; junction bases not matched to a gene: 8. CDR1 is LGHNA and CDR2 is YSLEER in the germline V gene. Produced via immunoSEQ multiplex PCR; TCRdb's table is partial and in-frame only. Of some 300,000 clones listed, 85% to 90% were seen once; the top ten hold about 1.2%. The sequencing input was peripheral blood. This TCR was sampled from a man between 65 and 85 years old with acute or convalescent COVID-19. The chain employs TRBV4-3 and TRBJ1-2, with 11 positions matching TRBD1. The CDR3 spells CASSQARRTGGSGYTF. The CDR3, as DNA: TGCGCCAGCAGCCAAGCACGTCGGACAGGGGGCTCTGGCTACACCTTC.